The clone carrying this TCR beta chain was detected only a few times. Sequence at one end of the junction differs from germline and may be a read error. With random hexamers, 0.5 to 1 ug RNA was reverse transcribed. From the immunoSEQ multiplex PCR reads, TCRdb called clonotypes with MiXCR, one entry per CDR3 protein. The sample yields some 180,000 distinct CDR3 sequences, about 91% seen once. This sample was included in a study of CD8 T cells in Susac syndrome. The CDR3 is 13 amino acids. Germline CDR1 is GTSNPN and CDR2 is SVGIG (reference sequence). The genes are TRBV30 and TRBJ1-6; D not resolved. The sample consisted of CD4+ T cells from PBMCs. This receptor was taken from a human donor with Susac syndrome. The CDR3 spells CAWSRSNNSPLHF. The CDR3 bases are TGTGCCTGGAGTCGGAGTAATAATTCACCCCTCCATTTT. Variable domain in full (rest from reference TRBV30 and TRBJ1-6): SQTIHQWPATLVQPVGSPLSLECTVEGTSNPNLYWYRQAAGRGLQLLFYSVGIGQISSEVPQNLSASRPQDRQFILSSKKLLLSDSGFYLCAWSRSNNSPLHFGNGTRLTVT.